A single sample is the source of the 19 T cell receptor beta chains below, sequenced in a study of blood T cell repertoires in COVID-19. Using immunoSEQ multiplex PCR, the repertoire was profiled, and TCRdb retains in-frame clones only, with some absent. The data contain about 220,000 clones, around 84% of them singletons. The material sequenced was peripheral blood. The receptors were gathered from a man aged 50-60 years who had recovered from COVID-19.

The genes are TRBV5-1 and TRBJ2-1, with TRBD2 matching 11 bases. Per germline, CDR1 SGHRS and CDR2 YFSETQ. The V gene end was trimmed by 0 bases and the J gene end by 0 bases; junction bases not matched to a gene: 5. The CDR3 is 18 residues long. The CDR3 DNA reads TGCGCCAGCAGCTTGGGGGGGACTAGCGGTTACTCCTACAATGAGCAGTTCTTC. Amino acids: CASSLGGTSGYSYNEQFF. The full variable domain, in which reference TRBV5-1 and TRBJ2-1 provide the parts outside the CDR3, is KAGVTQTPRYLIKTRGQQVTLSCSPISGHRSVSWYQQTPGQGLQFLFEYFSETQRNKGNFPGRFSGRQFSNSRSEMNVSTLELGDSALYLCASSLGGTSGYSYNEQFFGPGTRLTVL.

This chain uses TRBV10-1 with TRBJ1-1; TRBD1 might be the D (6 bases). CDR1 and CDR2 from the germline V gene are WNHNN and SYGVQD (reference sequence). Trimming pared 3 bases from V and 11 bases from J, leaving 13 bases between. This CDR3 contains 12 residues. The CDR3 DNA reads as TGCGCCAGCAGTGAAAACAGGGCCATGGCTTTCTTT. Translating gives CASSENRAMAFF.

This chain joins TRBV10-3 and TRBJ2-1; D is possibly TRBD2 (6 bases). The germline V gene has CDR1 ENHRY and CDR2 SYGVKD. V was trimmed by 10 bases and J by 5 bases, leaving 15 bases between them. This CDR3 has 13 amino acids. The CDR3 region is CASSGTPNNEQFF. The CDR3 DNA follows: TGTGCCAGTTCCGGGACTCCCAACAATGAGCAGTTCTTC.

The chain is built from TRBV24-1 and TRBJ2-3; 8 bases agree with TRBD1. CDR1 and CDR2 from the germline V gene are KGHDR and SFDVKD. Losses at the gene ends were 5 bases for V and 8 bases for J; bases not matched to a gene: 11. The CDR3 totals 15 residues. The CDR3 protein is CATSGGDRGRLTQYF. CDR3 DNA sequence: TGTGCCACCAGTGGTGGAGACAGGGGACGCCTTACGCAGTATTTT.

The chain uses TRBV14 and TRBJ2-2; 9 bases line up with TRBD1. The CDR3 consists of 15 residues. J gave up 5 bases and V 4 bases, and 5 bases lay outside the gene matches. Germline CDR1 and CDR2: SGHDN and FVKESK. This chain's CDR3 is CASSPAGTGTGELFF. The CDR3 DNA is TGTGCCAGCAGCCCAGCCGGGACAGGGACCGGGGAGCTGTTTTTT.

The chain has TRBV27 and TRBJ2-3; a weak D match, TRBD2 (7 bases). Trimming removed 3 bases from V and 3 bases from J, with 10 bases in between. The length of the CDR3 is 14 residues. Germline V CDR1 and CDR2: MNHEY, SMNVEV (reference sequence). This CDR3 is CASSFRGGTDTQYF. The CDR3, as DNA: TGTGCCAGCAGTTTTAGGGGGGGGACAGATACGCAGTATTTT.

The V and J genes are TRBV6-2 or TRBV6-3 and TRBJ1-1; TRBD1 might be the D (5 bases). The CDR3 is 16 residues long. Germline V lookup: CDR1 MNHEY, CDR2 SVGEGT. The V end lost 2 bases, the J end lost 0 bases, and 13 bases lay between the germline ends. The CDR3 protein is CASSYPTENMNTEAFF. CDR3 in DNA: TGTGCCAGCAGTTACCCGACAGAGAATATGAACACTGAAGCTTTCTTT.

The chain employs TRBV4-2 and TRBJ2-1; TRBD1 matches 10 bases. Germline V gives CDR1 LGHNA, CDR2 YNFKEQ. This CDR3 is 16 amino acids long. V trimming: 4 bases; J trimming: 6 bases; junction bases outside the gene matches: 9. CDR3 amino acids: CASSRTGTGALNEQFF. CDR3 DNA sequence: TGTGCCAGCAGCCGAACCGGGACAGGGGCCCTCAATGAGCAGTTCTTC.

The J gene is TRBJ2-1, the V gene TRBV15, with a weak D call TRBD2 (5 bases). Deletions cut 3 bases from V and 8 bases from J, with 17 bases between. The germline gives CDR1 LNHNV, CDR2 YYDKDF (reference sequence). This CDR3 has 15 amino acids. The CDR3, as DNA: TGTGCCACCAGCAGTCCCCCGACGGCGGGCGATGAGCAGTTCTTC. This sequence encodes CATSSPPTAGDEQFF.

This clone occurred a few times. V gene TRBV28 combines with J gene TRBJ1-3; maybe TRBD1 (5 bases). The CDR3 extends over 16 amino acids. Trimming removed 4 bases at V and 0 bases at J, with 13 bases between. Germline assignment: CDR1 MDHEN and CDR2 SYDVKM. CDR3 bases: TGTGCCAGCAGTTGGGGGACTCCTCGCTCTGGAAACACCATATATTTT. Amino acid sequence: CASSWGTPRSGNTIYF.

This clone has a handful of counts. The chain uses TRBV5-1 and TRBJ2-7, with 8 nucleotides matching TRBD2. Germline V lookup: CDR1 SGHRS, CDR2 YFSETQ. V gave up 4 bases and J gave up 3 bases; unmatched junction bases: 9. The CDR3 contains 15 residues. The DNA for the CDR3 is TGCGCCAGCAGCCCGGGAGGGAGCCGGGACTACGAGCAGTACTTC. Translated: CASSPGGSRDYEQYF.

This chain links TRBV7-2 with TRBJ2-7; 9 bases match TRBD2. The CDR3 contains 16 residues. V shed 4 bases and J 5 bases; nucleotides not matched to a gene: 12. Germline V gives CDR1 SGHTA, CDR2 FQGNSA. DNA for the CDR3: TGTGCCAGCAGCTCCCGTGGTAGCGGGAGTACCCACGAGCAGTACTTC. Translated: CASSSRGSGSTHEQYF.

This chain uses TRBV6-5 with TRBJ2-5, with 7 positions matching TRBD1. The CDR3 is 15 residues long. Looked up from germline, CDR1 is MNHEY and CDR2 is SVGAGI. V was pared by 0 bases and J by 3 bases, with 4 bases of the junction left unmatched. This CDR3 reads CASSYSIDREETQYF. The CDR3 region has the DNA TGTGCCAGCAGTTACTCGATTGACAGGGAAGAGACCCAGTACTTC.

CDR3 region: CASSSSVEQFF. The CDR3 bases are TGTGCCAGCAGTTCTAGCGTTGAGCAGTTCTTC. The chain employs TRBV6-5 and TRBJ2-1; a weak D match, TRBD2 (6 bases). Germline CDR1 MNHEY, CDR2 SVGAGI. This CDR3 region has 11 residues. V was clipped by 4 bases and J by 9 bases, with 7 bases between them.

CDR3 DNA: TGTGCCACCAGTGATCCGGGACAGGGGGCCTCTGGGGCCAACGTCCTGACTTTC. It encodes CATSDPGQGASGANVLTF. The chain has TRBV24-1 and TRBJ2-6, with TRBD1 matching 12 bases. J lost 0 bases, V lost 3 bases, and 2 bases had no gene match. Germline V lookup: CDR1 KGHDR, CDR2 SFDVKD. The CDR3 is made up of 18 amino acids.

This clone was detected a few times. The rearrangement links TRBV27 to TRBJ1-1; TRBD1 aligns across 7 bases. The trim removed 4 bases at V and 5 bases at J, leaving 7 bases unmatched. The CDR3 runs 14 residues. Germline CDR1 and CDR2: MNHEY and SMNVEV (reference sequence). The CDR3 here is CASSSAPRGTEAFF. As DNA, the CDR3 is TGTGCCAGCAGTTCCGCCCCCAGGGGGACTGAAGCTTTCTTT.

The genes are TRBV11-2 and TRBJ1-6; no firm D call. CDR1 and CDR2 from the germline V gene are SGHAT and FQNNGV. Deletions cut 5 bases from V and 8 bases from J, with 13 bases between. This CDR3 spans 14 amino acids. This CDR3 is CASSPVGVDSPLHF. The CDR3 DNA reads TGTGCCAGCAGCCCCGTCGGGGTTGATTCACCCCTCCACTTT.

This clone was picked up a small number of times. The chain has TRBV5-1 and TRBJ2-7, with TRBD2 matching 7 bases. The V gene end was trimmed by 9 bases and the J gene end by 3 bases; junction bases not matched to a gene: 12. From germline, CDR1 is SGHRS and CDR2 YFSETQ. This CDR3 is 14 amino acids long. The CDR3 loop is CATKPGTTDYEQYF. The CDR3 nucleotides are TGCGCCACCAAGCCGGGGACTACCGACTACGAGCAGTACTTC.

The chain links TRBV18 to TRBJ1-1, with a possible D match to TRBD1 (5 bases). V dropped 2 bases and J dropped 0 bases, with 10 bases sitting between them. The CDR3 totals 15 residues. Per germline, CDR1 KGHSH and CDR2 LQKENI. CDR3 loop: CASSPRRGVNTEAFF. The CDR3 DNA follows: TGTGCCAGCTCACCAAGACGGGGGGTGAACACTGAAGCTTTCTTT.